A single sample gave rise to the 27 T cell receptor beta chains below, sequenced in a study of T-cell memory formation after mild COVID-19. MiXCR was run by TCRdb on the 5' RACE reads, yielding one entry per CDR3 protein. Altogether 350,000 to 550,000 distinct CDR3 sequences are present, around 17% being singletons, with the ten largest covering roughly 21%. The sequencing sample was made of PBMCs or a T cell subset sorted from them (not recorded which). The receptors shown here come from a man between 18 and 29 years old who had mild COVID-19 (a few samples of this study predate the infection). Cell type and time point are not known.

The rearrangement uses TRBV12-3 or TRBV12-4 and TRBJ1-6, with D hard to call. This CDR3 comprises 15 residues. V was cut by 5 bases and J by 5 bases, with 13 bases left in between. CDR3 loop: CASSTGTTNNSPLHF. The CDR3 DNA sequence: TGTGCCAGCAGTACCGGAACAACTAATAATTCACCCCTCCACTTT.

The chain has TRBV7-3 and TRBJ2-3; tentatively, D is TRBD1 or TRBD2 (6 bases each). There are 15 residues in the CDR3. Per germline, CDR1 SGHTA and CDR2 FQGTGA. Trimming took off 4 bases at V and 4 bases at J, with 15 bases between the two ends. The CDR3 loop is CASSWGAGSADTQYF. CDR3 bases: TGTGCCAGCAGCTGGGGGGCAGGCTCAGCAGATACGCAGTATTTT.

The chain uses TRBV4-1 and TRBJ2-7; 9 positions agree with TRBD1. The junction had 14 bases not matched to a gene; V was cut back by 0 bases and J by 5 bases. From germline, CDR1 is MGHRA and CDR2 YSYEKL. The CDR3 is 18 residues long. The CDR3, as DNA: TGCGCCAGCAGCCAAGATTGGGGGTCACAGGGGGCGCGAAACGAGCAGTACGTC. Encoded protein: CASSQDWGSQGARNEQYV.

This clonotype has just a few counts. This sequence joins TRBV11-2 and TRBJ2-7; maybe TRBD1 (6 bases). V was cut by 1 base and J by 3 bases, with 7 bases left in between. Per germline, CDR1 SGHAT and CDR2 FQNNGV. The CDR3 covers 13 residues. In DNA form, the CDR3 reads TGTGCCAGCAGCTTAGTAGGGGGCTACGAGCAGTACTTC. Translating gives CASSLVGGYEQYF.

The sample holds a few counts of this clonotype. The rearrangement uses TRBV3-1 and TRBJ2-1; 15 nucleotides agree with TRBD2. The length of the CDR3 is 18 residues. Germline loops: CDR1 LGHDT, CDR2 YNNKEL (reference sequence). V was clipped by 5 bases and J by 4 bases; unmatched bases: 9. The CDR3 nucleotides read TGTGCCAGCAGCAATCAAAAGGGGACTAGCGGGGGGTACAATGAGCAGTTCTTC. As protein: CASSNQKGTSGGYNEQFF.

This chain connects TRBV6-2 or TRBV6-3 to TRBJ2-1, with 7 bases lining up with TRBD2. V lost 1 base and J lost 4; bases outside the gene matches: 1. CDR1 MNHEY and CDR2 SVGEGT come from the germline V gene. The CDR3 is 14 residues long. The CDR3 coding sequence is TGTGCCAGCAGTTACTTGGGGGGGTACAATGAGCAGTTCTTC. Translated: CASSYLGGYNEQFF.

V gene TRBV27 combines with J gene TRBJ2-3; 7 nucleotides line up with TRBD2. The germline V gene encodes CDR1 MNHEY and CDR2 SMNVEV (reference sequence). Unmatched junction bases numbered 9, after V lost 4 bases and J lost 2 bases. The CDR3 has 16 amino acids. In nucleotides, the CDR3 is TGTGCCAGCAGTTCCTTGGGGGGGTTAGACACAGATACGCAGTATTTT. This sequence encodes CASSSLGGLDTDTQYF.

The genes are TRBV28 and TRBJ2-4; D possibly matches TRBD1 or TRBD2 (5 bases each). Germline V gene sequence: CDR1 MDHEN, CDR2 SYDVKM. The CDR3 consists of 14 residues. The CDR3 protein is CVQGPVLAKNIQYF. The DNA for the CDR3 is TGTGTTCAGGGACCAGTCCTAGCCAAAAACATTCAGTACTTC.

This clonotype has ten or more counts. The rearrangement joins TRBV5-1 to TRBJ2-3; 7 nucleotides match TRBD2. With V trimmed by 3 bases and J by 8 bases, 9 bases remained unmatched. The CDR3 is made up of 14 amino acids. Germline V gene sequence: CDR1 SGHRS, CDR2 YFSETQ. This chain's CDR3 is CASSSGLEFGTQYF. The CDR3 region has the DNA TGCGCCAGCAGCTCAGGACTAGAGTTTGGTACGCAGTATTTT.

As DNA, the CDR3 is TGTGCCAGCAGCCAAGGGGGACAGCACTCTGGAAACACCATATATTTT. Translating it yields CASSQGGQHSGNTIYF. The chain employs TRBV3-1 and TRBJ1-3; 7 bases line up with TRBD1. This CDR3 has 16 residues. Trimming took 1 base from V and 0 from J; bases not matched to a gene: 3. Germline CDR1 is LGHDT and CDR2 is YNNKEL (reference sequence).

The J gene is TRBJ1-1, the V gene TRBV6-2 or TRBV6-3, with D unresolved. The CDR3 covers 13 residues. The V end lost 4 bases, the J end lost 1 base, and 7 bases lay between the germline ends. The germline V gene has CDR1 MNHEY and CDR2 SVGEGT. Written as DNA, the CDR3 is TGTGCCAGCAGTTGGTGGTCGAACACTGAAGCTTTCTTT. Its translation: CASSWWSNTEAFF.

Worth noting for this clonotype: A single base separates this from a much larger clone, so it may be a read error. This chain joins TRBV27 and TRBJ2-7, with 8 bases aligning to TRBD1. The CDR3 contains 14 residues. The germline V gene has CDR1 MNHEY and CDR2 SMNVEV (reference sequence). CDR3 DNA sequence: TGTGACAGCAGTCGCCGACAGGGGCTTGGCGAGCAGTACGTC. Its protein product is CDSSRRQGLGEQYV.

This clonotype was picked up one time. Here the CDR3 reads CASSTRLEGTEAFF. The CDR3 DNA follows: TGTGCCAGCAGCACACGACTGGAGGGCACTGAAGCTTTCTTT. The genes are TRBV6-2 or TRBV6-3 and TRBJ1-1; D unclear. The CDR3 totals 14 residues. With 6 bases removed from V and 4 bases from J, the gap between germline ends came to 15 bases. Looked up from germline, CDR1 is MNHEY and CDR2 is SVGEGT.

This clonotype was observed many times. The chain links TRBV18 to TRBJ2-5; D may match TRBD1 or TRBD2 (5 bases each). Germline V gives CDR1 KGHSH, CDR2 LQKENI. V was shortened by 4 bases and J by 5 bases, with 11 bases between the two germline ends. The CDR3 has 13 amino acids. CDR3 in amino acids: CASSLGAGETQYF. CDR3 nucleotides: TGTGCCAGCTCACTCGGGGCCGGGGAGACCCAGTACTTC.

The chain is built from TRBV4-3 and TRBJ2-3, with 9 bases identical to TRBD2. V lost 0 bases and J lost 6; bases outside the gene matches: 4. This CDR3 comprises 15 residues. The V gene's germline CDR1 is LGHNA and CDR2 YSLEER. The CDR3 region has the DNA TGCGCCAGCAGCCAAGAAGCTAGCGGGGCGGATACGCAGTATTTT. This encodes CASSQEASGADTQYF.

The chain carries TRBV20-1 and TRBJ1-1; maybe TRBD1 (5 bases). Germline CDR1 reads DFQATT; CDR2 reads SNEGSKA (reference sequence). V lost 0 bases, J lost 8 bases, and 13 bases lay in between. CDR3 length equals 13 residues. The CDR3 here is CSARDEQGREAFF. CDR3 nucleotide sequence: TGCAGTGCTAGAGATGAGCAGGGCCGGGAAGCTTTCTTT.

This clonotype was seen ten or more times. The chain links TRBV20-1 to TRBJ1-5; D not resolved. In germline, CDR1 is DFQATT, CDR2 SNEGSKA (reference sequence). The CDR3 has 13 residues. Trimming removed 0 bases from V and 0 bases from J, with 3 bases in between. The CDR3 loop reads CSAREDSNQPQHF. As DNA, the CDR3 is TGCAGTGCTAGAGAAGATAGCAATCAGCCCCAGCATTTT.

This clonotype has just a few counts. CDR3: CASSPGTGGYEQYV. CDR3 bases: TGTGCCAGCAGTCCAGGGACAGGGGGCTACGAGCAGTACGTC. The genes are TRBV12-3 or TRBV12-4 and TRBJ2-7, with 11 bases matching TRBD1. With V trimmed by 5 bases and J by 3 bases, 3 bases remained unmatched. CDR3 length equals 14 residues.

This clonotype was picked up a small number of times. V gene TRBV7-2 combines with J gene TRBJ2-3, with D hard to call. Germline-derived CDR1 and CDR2 are SGHTA and FQGNSA. Trimming left V 3 bases short and J 4 bases short, with 5 bases between. This CDR3 contains 12 residues. CDR3 bases: TGTGCCAGCAGCTTCGTACCAGATACGCAGTATTTT. Its translation: CASSFVPDTQYF.

This clonotype was counted only a few times. This CDR3 is CASSYPSEGRAFF. The CDR3 DNA reads TGTGCCAGCAGTTACCCATCAGAGGGGCGAGCTTTCTTT. V gene TRBV6-6 combines with J gene TRBJ1-1; D is possibly TRBD1 (5 bases). CDR3 length: 13 amino acids. CDR1 is MNHNY and CDR2 is SVGAGI in the germline V gene (reference sequence). V was shortened by 2 bases and J by 10 bases, with 14 bases between the two germline ends.

The chain combines TRBV5-1 with TRBJ1-3; the D gene is possibly TRBD1 (5 bases). V was pared by 4 bases and J by 4 bases, with 15 bases between. The length of the CDR3 is 15 residues. CDR1 and CDR2 (germline): SGHRS, YFSETQ. The CDR3 protein is CASSQPQAFGNTIYF. The CDR3 nucleotides read TGCGCCAGCAGCCAACCACAGGCTTTCGGAAACACCATATATTTT.

This clonotype was recorded a few times. The chain combines TRBV6-6 with TRBJ2-7; the D gene is possibly TRBD1 (6 bases). CDR1 is MNHNY, CDR2 SVGAGI, per germline (reference sequence). The CDR3 runs 14 residues. The V and J ends lost 5 bases and 3 bases respectively, with 14 bases between them. The DNA of the CDR3 is TGTGCCAGCAGTCTAACGGGACACGACTACGAGCAGTACTTC. Its translation: CASSLTGHDYEQYF.

The V gene is TRBV25-1, the J gene TRBJ1-1, with D hard to call. CDR3 size: 15 residues. Germline CDR1 is MGHDK and CDR2 is SYGVNS. Trimming cost V 2 bases and J 1 base, with 11 bases left between them. The CDR3 here is CASSEIGQPNTEAFF. CDR3 sequence (DNA): TGTGCCAGCAGTGAAATCGGCCAACCGAACACTGAAGCTTTCTTT.

This clonotype has a handful of counts. The genes are TRBV7-9 and TRBJ1-1; TRBD1 might be the D (5 bases). Trimming left V 3 bases short and J 8 bases short, with 10 bases between. The CDR3 has 12 residues. Germline loops: CDR1 SEHNR, CDR2 FQNEAQ (reference sequence). The CDR3 DNA reads as TGTGCCAGCAGCTTTCGAGGGGACGAAGCTTTCTTT. Translated: CASSFRGDEAFF.

V usage is TRBV9 and J usage is TRBJ2-5; 10 nucleotides line up with TRBD2. Losses at the gene ends were 3 bases for V and 1 base for J; bases not matched to a gene: 6. Germline CDR1 reads SGDLS; CDR2 reads YYNGEE. The length of the CDR3 is 16 residues. The CDR3 spells CASSGSGGRLQETQYF. In DNA form, the CDR3 reads TGTGCCAGCAGCGGTAGCGGGGGGCGGCTCCAAGAGACCCAGTACTTC.

This clonotype was recorded many times. This chain uses TRBV5-1 with TRBJ2-2; the D call may be TRBD1 or TRBD2 (5 bases each). The germline gives CDR1 SGHRS, CDR2 YFSETQ. The V and J ends lost 0 bases and 4 bases respectively, with 19 bases between them. CDR3 size: 18 residues. CDR3 nucleotides: TGCGCCAGCAGCTTGGCTAATCTACCGGGGCTCGTCACCGGGGAGCTGTTTTTT. Translation: CASSLANLPGLVTGELFF.

This sequence joins TRBV5-1 and TRBJ2-5; 7 bases agree with TRBD2. Per the germline V gene, CDR1 is SGHRS and CDR2 is YFSETQ. The CDR3 consists of 14 residues. Unmatched junction bases numbered 4, after V lost 4 bases and J lost 1 base. In DNA, the CDR3 is TGCGCCAGCAGCGAGGGCGGGGGCCAAGAGACCCAGTACTTC. Amino acid sequence: CASSEGGGQETQYF.